These T cell receptor beta chains were read from a single sample in a study of breast tumors, draining lymph nodes, adjacent tissues. TCRdb processed the multiplex PCR reads anew with MiXCR; each CDR3 protein has one entry. Of approximately 250,000 distinct CDR3 sequences listed, under 35% are singletons. Sequenced input: axillary lymph node tissue. The origin of the receptors is a female donor with breast cancer. Some clones in this sample may be carry-over from other donors' samples. The CDR3 runs from the conserved cysteine through the conserved F or W. A D gene is named only where the DNA matches it firmly. A clone size is listed for some rows: how often the clone was seen (once, few, many), or a class if it is expanded.

J: TRBJ2-5; D: NA; size: NA; V: TRBV2; DNA: TGTGCCAGCAGACGGGACGGACAAAGGCAAGAGACCCAGTACTTC; CDR3: CASRRDGQRQETQYF
J: TRBJ2-7; D: TRBD1; size: many; V: TRBV20-1; DNA: TGCAGTGCTAGACCTGACAGGGGGCGTTCCGAGCAGTACTTC; CDR3: CSARPDRGRSEQYF
J: TRBJ2-5; D: TRBD2; size: NA; V: TRBV5-1; DNA: TGCGCCAGCAGCTTGGAGCAAGCGGGGGGTTGGGAGACCCAGTACTTC; CDR3: CASSLEQAGGWETQYF
J: TRBJ2-2; D: TRBD2; size: many; V: TRBV6-5; DNA: TGTGCCAGCAGTTACTCGATGCTAGCGGGAGGACGGACCGGGGAGCTGTTTTTT; CDR3: CASSYSMLAGGRTGELFF
J: TRBJ1-5; D: NA; size: NA; V: TRBV29-1; DNA: TGCAGCTTGGGACCGGGCCTCAATCAGCCCCAGCATTTT; CDR3: CSLGPGLNQPQHF
J: TRBJ1-4; D: TRBD1; size: many; V: TRBV5-1; DNA: TGCGCCAGCAGCGTTGGACAGGCCAATAATGAAAAACTGTTTTTT; CDR3: CASSVGQANNEKLFF
J: TRBJ1-2; D: NA; size: many; V: TRBV14; DNA: TGTGCCAGCAGCAACCGGGAGGGTGGCTACACCTTC; CDR3: CASSNREGGYTF
J: TRBJ2-1; D: TRBD2; size: many; V: TRBV19; DNA: TGTGCCACAGCGGGGCTAGCGGGCAATGAGCAGTTCTTC; CDR3: CATAGLAGNEQFF
J: TRBJ2-1; D: TRBD2; size: many; V: TRBV9; DNA: TGTGCCAGCAGCATCTTAGCGGGTCGGGATGAGCAGTTCTTC; CDR3: CASSILAGRDEQFF
J: TRBJ2-7; D: NA; size: many; V: TRBV11-3; DNA: TGTGCCAGCAGCTTAAGAGGGGGAAGCTCCTACGAGCAGTACTTC; CDR3: CASSLRGGSSYEQYF
J: TRBJ2-7; D: TRBD2; size: many; V: TRBV20-1; DNA: TGCAGTGCTAGAGCTCCCGGGGAAGCGGGGGGCAGCTCCTACGAGCAGTACTTC; CDR3: CSARAPGEAGGSSYEQYF
J: TRBJ2-3; D: TRBD1; size: many; V: TRBV29-1; DNA: TGCAGCACCAGACAGGGCAGCGCCACAGATACGCAGTATTTT; CDR3: CSTRQGSATDTQYF
J: TRBJ2-7; D: TRBD2; size: NA; V: TRBV9; DNA: TGTGCCAGCAGCCCTCAAGCGGGAGAACCCGGCGAGCAGTACTTC; CDR3: CASSPQAGEPGEQYF
J: TRBJ2-5; D: NA; size: once; V: TRBV6-6; DNA: TGTGCCAGCAAGCAGGGGACGGAGACCCAGTACTTC; CDR3: CASKQGTETQYF
J: TRBJ1-2; D: NA; size: many; V: TRBV5-5; DNA: TGTGCCAGCAGCTTGTCGGGCGGCTATGGCTACACCTTC; CDR3: CASSLSGGYGYTF
J: TRBJ1-3; D: TRBD1; size: many; V: TRBV6-1; DNA: TGTGCCAGCAGTGGGAGGGTGCAGGGGGAAACCATATATTTT; CDR3: CASSGRVQGETIYF
J: TRBJ1-3; D: NA; size: NA; V: TRBV7-9; DNA: TGTGCCAGCAGCTTTTCCTCGGGGACAAGGGGAAACACCATATATTTT; CDR3: CASSFSSGTRGNTIYF
J: TRBJ1-6; D: TRBD1; size: NA; V: TRBV30; DNA: TGTGCCTGGAGAAAGAGACAGGGGAGGAATTCACCCCTCCACTTT; CDR3: CAWRKRQGRNSPLHF
J: TRBJ2-2; D: NA; size: many; V: TRBV19; DNA: TGTGCCAGTAACGGGCTGTGGACCGGGGAGCTGTTTTTT; CDR3: CASNGLWTGELFF
J: TRBJ2-5; D: NA; size: many; V: TRBV15; DNA: TGTGCCACCAGCAGAGGTAGGACAGCCCAAGAGACCCAGTACTTC; CDR3: CATSRGRTAQETQYF
J: TRBJ2-1; D: TRBD2; size: many; V: TRBV19; DNA: TGTGCCAGTAGTCCTCTGAGCGGGGGGCGGAATGAGCAGTTCTTC; CDR3: CASSPLSGGRNEQFF
J: TRBJ2-1; D: TRBD2; size: NA; V: TRBV7-9; DNA: TGTGCCAGCAGAATAGTCAATAGCGGGAGGCATGGGCAGTTCTTC; CDR3: CASRIVNSGRHGQFF
J: TRBJ1-3; D: NA; size: many; V: TRBV19; DNA: TGTGCCAGTAGTACGGAGGCGACCTCTGGAAACACCATATATTTT; CDR3: CASSTEATSGNTIYF
J: TRBJ1-4; D: NA; size: many; V: TRBV6-6; DNA: TGTGCCAGCAGTTACTTCCTGACAGGACCGACAACTAATGAAAAACTGTTTTTT; CDR3: CASSYFLTGPTTNEKLFF
J: TRBJ2-5; D: TRBD1; size: NA; V: TRBV7-9; DNA: TGTGCCAGCAGCTTCCCCGGTCCGGGACAGGGGGCCGCTGGCGAAGAGACCCAGTACTTC; CDR3: CASSFPGPGQGAAGEETQYF
J: TRBJ2-7; D: TRBD1; size: many; V: TRBV12-5; DNA: TGTGCTAGTGGTTTCGCGACAGGGTTTAACGAGCAGTACTTC; CDR3: CASGFATGFNEQYF
J: TRBJ2-5; D: TRBD2; size: many; V: TRBV2; DNA: TGTGCCAGCAGGACTAGCGGGGTGGAGACCCAGTACTTC; CDR3: CASRTSGVETQYF
J: TRBJ2-1; D: TRBD2; size: many; V: TRBV20-1; DNA: TGCAGTGCTCCCGGACTAGCGGGGGGGCTTGGGCAGTTCTTC; CDR3: CSAPGLAGGLGQFF
J: TRBJ2-1; D: TRBD2; size: NA; V: TRBV7-2; DNA: TGTGCCAGCAGCCCTCTAGCGGGGGGGCCTGTCAATGAGCAGTTCTTC; CDR3: CASSPLAGGPVNEQFF
J: TRBJ2-3; D: NA; size: few; V: TRBV6-1; DNA: TGTGCCAGCAGTAGACGGACAACGCATGGCATCACGCAGTATTTT; CDR3: CASSRRTTHGITQYF
J: TRBJ2-3; D: TRBD2; size: once; V: TRBV7-4; DNA: TGTGCCAGCAGCTTACTAGCGGGAGGGACGGAAGATACGCAGTATTTT; CDR3: CASSLLAGGTEDTQYF
J: TRBJ2-1; D: NA; size: many; V: TRBV11-3; DNA: TGTGCCAGCAGCAAGGGACAACACAATGAGCAGTTCTTC; CDR3: CASSKGQHNEQFF
J: TRBJ2-3; D: NA; size: many; V: TRBV7-7; DNA: TGTGCTAGCAGCCCCGACGGGTACACAGATACGCAGTATTTT; CDR3: CASSPDGYTDTQYF
J: TRBJ2-7; D: TRBD1; size: many; V: TRBV7-9; DNA: TGTGCCAGCAGCCCGGGGACAGCGGCCCACGAGCAGTACTTC; CDR3: CASSPGTAAHEQYF
J: TRBJ2-6; D: TRBD1; size: many; V: TRBV20-1; DNA: TGCAGTGCTAGTAATAAGGGGGCTTCTGGGGCCAACGTCCTGACTTTC; CDR3: CSASNKGASGANVLTF
J: TRBJ2-7; D: NA; size: many; V: TRBV10-3; DNA: TGTGCCATCAGCGCTCGGGTCTACGAGCAGTACTTC; CDR3: CAISARVYEQYF
J: TRBJ2-7; D: TRBD2; size: many; V: TRBV7-9; DNA: TGTGCCAGCAGCTCTAATAGCGGGGGAGGGTACGAGCAGTACTTC; CDR3: CASSSNSGGGYEQYF
J: TRBJ2-3; D: TRBD1; size: NA; V: TRBV20-1; DNA: TGCAGTGCTGAGACAGGGGGCACGCAGTATTTT; CDR3: CSAETGGTQYF
J: TRBJ2-1; D: TRBD2; size: NA; V: TRBV5-6; DNA: TGTGCCAGCTCCGAAGGGAAACTAGCGGACCACTACAATGAGCAGTTCTTC; CDR3: CASSEGKLADHYNEQFF
J: TRBJ2-4; D: TRBD1; size: NA; V: TRBV7-2; DNA: TGTGCCAGCAGTAACAGGGGATCAAACATTCAGTACTTC; CDR3: CASSNRGSNIQYF
J: TRBJ2-3; D: TRBD2; size: many; V: TRBV20-1; DNA: TGCAGTGCTAGTGGTGCGGGAGGCACAGATACGCAGTATTTT; CDR3: CSASGAGGTDTQYF
J: TRBJ1-1; D: TRBD1; size: NA; V: TRBV29-1; DNA: TGCAGCTTATGGACAGGGACGGGCACTGAAGCTTTCTTT; CDR3: CSLWTGTGTEAFF
J: TRBJ2-1; D: NA; size: many; V: TRBV9; DNA: TGTGCCAGCAGCGTAGGACGGTGGTCTGAGCAGTTCTTC; CDR3: CASSVGRWSEQFF
J: TRBJ2-5; D: TRBD1; size: NA; V: TRBV20-1; DNA: TGCAGTGCATACCGGGACAGGGGCCCTGGAGCCCAGTACTTC; CDR3: CSAYRDRGPGAQYF
J: TRBJ1-2; D: NA; size: NA; V: TRBV6-2/TRBV6-3; DNA: TGTGCCAGCAGTTCCGCGGTACTCTGGGGCTATGGCTACACCTTC; CDR3: CASSSAVLWGYGYTF
J: TRBJ1-4; D: TRBD1; size: few; V: TRBV29-1; DNA: TGCAGCGTTGTTCTCGGGACAGGGGCTGAAAAACTGTTTTTT; CDR3: CSVVLGTGAEKLFF
J: TRBJ1-2; D: TRBD1; size: NA; V: TRBV30; DNA: TGTGCCTGGGGACAGGGGGGGGTGGATGGCTACACCTTC; CDR3: CAWGQGGVDGYTF
J: TRBJ2-5; D: TRBD2; size: NA; V: TRBV19; DNA: TGTGCCAGTAGTATAGAACCTAGCGGGAAGGAGACCCAGTACTTC; CDR3: CASSIEPSGKETQYF
J: TRBJ1-1; D: NA; size: few; V: TRBV29-1; DNA: TGCAGCGTTGTGATCGTGAACACTGAAGCTTTCTTT; CDR3: CSVVIVNTEAFF